Presented here are 26 T cell receptor beta chains from one specimen sequenced in a study of cytomegalovirus exposure and HLA in healthy donors. The primer mix had 60 Vbeta and 13 Jbeta primers. Using immunoSEQ multiplex PCR, the repertoire was profiled, and TCRdb retains in-frame clones only, with some absent. The table records about 90,000 clones, about 66% of them present only once. Sequenced: PBMCs. The receptors shown here come from a man aged 30-40 years in good health and CMV-seronegative.

The chain recombines TRBV28 with TRBJ2-7, with 13 bases lining up with TRBD2. The CDR3 totals 20 residues. V shed 1 base, J shed 3 bases, and the junction held 15 bases outside the gene matches. Germline V lookup: CDR1 MDHEN, CDR2 SYDVKM. The CDR3 sequence is CASSLLPGWTSGRRGYEQYF. The DNA of the CDR3 is TGTGCCAGCAGTTTATTGCCTGGATGGACTAGCGGGAGAAGAGGCTACGAGCAGTACTTC.

The chain combines TRBV2 with TRBJ1-5; 7 positions match TRBD1. V lost 1 base and J lost 2; bases outside the gene matches: 11. The CDR3 totals 18 residues. Germline V lookup: CDR1 SNHLY, CDR2 FYNNEI. In DNA, the CDR3 is TGTGCCAGCAGTGAAGGACAGGGCGCTCCTGGGGGCAATCAGCCCCAGCATTTT. Its protein is CASSEGQGAPGGNQPQHF.

The rearrangement joins TRBV30 to TRBJ1-2, with TRBD1 matching over 7 bases. This CDR3 is built from 13 residues. Germline V lookup: CDR1 GTSNPN, CDR2 SVGIG (reference sequence). The junction had 9 bases not matched to a gene; V was cut back by 7 bases and J by 4 bases. DNA of the CDR3: TGTGCCTTTTCGACAGGGATGGGCTATGGCTACACCTTC. Translated: CAFSTGMGYGYTF.

V and J are TRBV6-5 and TRBJ2-5, with D maybe TRBD1 (5 bases). The CDR3 is made up of 14 amino acids. CDR1 MNHEY and CDR2 SVGAGI come from the germline V gene. V gave up 0 bases and J gave up 10 bases, with 15 bases separating them. Here the CDR3 DNA reads TGTGCCAGCAGTTACTCGACAGCAAACAGTGACCAGTACTTC. It translates to CASSYSTANSDQYF.

This clone occurred a few times. The gene calls are TRBV4-1 and TRBJ1-5, with 8 bases that match TRBD1. V gave up 1 base and J gave up 4 bases; unmatched junction bases: 6. CDR3 size: 16 residues. CDR1 is MGHRA, CDR2 YSYEKL, per germline. The CDR3 here is CASSQVPRQGNQPQHF. CDR3 nucleotides: TGCGCCAGCAGCCAAGTACCTCGACAGGGGAATCAGCCCCAGCATTTT.

This rearrangement joins TRBV11-3 to TRBJ2-1, with D possibly TRBD2 on 6 matching bases. The germline CDR1 and CDR2 sequences are SGHNT and YENEEA. This CDR3 is 15 amino acids long. Trimming cost V 5 bases and J 3 bases, with 14 bases left between them. CDR3 amino acids: CASSPVGGDYNEQFF. The CDR3 DNA sequence: TGTGCCAGCAGCCCCGTGGGAGGTGACTACAATGAGCAGTTCTTC.

The chain combines TRBV25-1 with TRBJ1-5, with TRBD1 matching over 7 bases. Germline V gene lookup returns CDR1 MGHDK and CDR2 SYGVNS. The CDR3 runs to 14 residues. V shed 2 bases, J shed 7 bases, and the junction held 5 bases outside the gene matches. CDR3 amino acids: CASSERQGGQPQHF. DNA of the CDR3: TGTGCCAGCAGTGAACGGCAGGGGGGCCAGCCCCAGCATTTT.

V gene TRBV19 combines with J gene TRBJ2-1; 7 bases fit TRBD2. From germline, CDR1 is LNHDA and CDR2 SQIVND (reference sequence). V gave up 3 bases and J gave up 7 bases; unmatched junction bases: 6. CDR3 size: 14 residues. In nucleotides, the CDR3 is TGTGCCAGTAGTATTCTTTGGCGGGAGAATGAGCAGTTCTTC. Amino acid sequence: CASSILWRENEQFF.

In the case of this clone: This sample includes further DNA sequences coding for the same CDR3. This rearrangement joins TRBV28 to TRBJ1-5; possibly TRBD1 for D (5 bases). Germline CDR1 MDHEN, CDR2 SYDVKM. Trimming cost V 2 bases and J 4 bases, with 9 bases left between them. The CDR3 consists of 14 residues. CDR3 amino acids: CASSLQGGNQPQHF. Written as DNA, the CDR3 is TGTGCCAGCAGTTTACAGGGAGGTAATCAGCCCCAGCATTTT.

This clone turned up a few times. V usage is TRBV19 and J usage is TRBJ2-5, with 9 bases identical to TRBD1. V shed 4 bases, J shed 4 bases, and the junction held 4 bases outside the gene matches. CDR1 and CDR2 from the germline V gene are LNHDA and SQIVND (reference sequence). The CDR3 is made up of 14 amino acids. In nucleotides, the CDR3 is TGTGCCAGTAGTACGACAGGGGGGCGAGAGACCCAGTACTTC. Translation gives CASSTTGGRETQYF.

The rearrangement uses TRBV29-1 and TRBJ2-1, with 8 bases matching TRBD1. CDR3 size: 15 residues. V lost 2 bases, J lost 2 bases, and 5 bases stayed unmatched. CDR1 and CDR2 from the germline V gene are SQVTM and ANQGSEA. CDR3 sequence: CSVELPGGPYNEQFF. The CDR3 nucleotides are TGCAGCGTTGAACTGCCAGGGGGCCCCTACAATGAGCAGTTCTTC.

This chain joins TRBV27 and TRBJ1-2, with D possibly TRBD1 on 5 matching bases. Germline V lookup: CDR1 MNHEY, CDR2 SMNVEV (reference sequence). V lost 0 bases and J 5 bases, leaving 10 bases between the germline ends. The CDR3 extends over 14 amino acids. This chain's CDR3 is CASSLSGGGYGYTF. For the CDR3, the DNA is TGTGCCAGCAGTTTATCCGGGGGGGGATATGGCTACACCTTC.

J is TRBJ2-3 and V is TRBV5-4, with 12 bases matching TRBD2. There are 16 residues in the CDR3. J was trimmed by 4 bases and V by 0 bases; bases with no gene match: 3. Germline V gives CDR1 SGHNT, CDR2 YYREEE (reference sequence). DNA for the CDR3: TGTGCCAGCAGCTTGGGACTAGCGGGAGCTGCAGATACGCAGTATTTT. It translates to CASSLGLAGAADTQYF.

Only a few counts were recorded for this clone. This rearrangement joins TRBV5-1 to TRBJ2-3; D is unresolved. Looked up from germline, CDR1 is SGHRS and CDR2 is YFSETQ. The CDR3 spans 13 residues. V was pared by 4 bases and J by 6 bases, with 12 bases between. CDR3 region: CASSPPQMDTQYF. In DNA, the CDR3 is TGCGCCAGCAGCCCCCCCCAGATGGATACGCAGTATTTT. The full variable domain, completed using reference TRBV5-1 and TRBJ2-3, is KAGVTQTPRYLIKTRGQQVTLSCSPISGHRSVSWYQQTPGQGLQFLFEYFSETQRNKGNFPGRFSGRQFSNSRSEMNVSTLELGDSALYLCASSPPQMDTQYFGPGTRLTVL.

This rearrangement joins TRBV4-1 to TRBJ2-1, with no clear D. Trimming stripped 6 bases from V and 4 bases from J, with 10 bases between. CDR1 and CDR2 (germline): MGHRA, YSYEKL. This CDR3 is 13 amino acids long. The CDR3 region has the DNA TGCGCCAGCAGTCTGAGTGAGTACAATGAGCAGTTCTTC. Amino acid sequence: CASSLSEYNEQFF.

This clone occurred once. The rearrangement uses TRBV21-1 and TRBJ2-5; the D call in the table, TRBD2, was not verified against the DNA. TRBV21-1 is listed as a pseudogene. The CDR3 runs to 13 residues. The CDR3 sequence is CASGERSQETQYF. In DNA, the CDR3 is TGTGCCAGCGGGGAGCGGAGTCAAGAGACCCAGTACTTC.

The CDR3 region has the DNA TGTGCCAGCAGCTTGGGAAAGGGGATGGGCACTGAAGCTTTCTTT. Encoded protein: CASSLGKGMGTEAFF. This chain links TRBV7-2 with TRBJ1-1, with a possible D match to TRBD1 (5 bases). Trimming took off 3 bases at V and 4 bases at J, with 15 bases between the two ends. The germline CDR1 and CDR2 sequences are SGHTA and FQGNSA. The CDR3 covers 15 residues.

The chain recombines TRBV28 with TRBJ2-7, with a tentative D call TRBD1 (5 bases). The germline CDR1 and CDR2 sequences are MDHEN and SYDVKM. CDR3 length equals 15 residues. V was trimmed by 1 base and J by 0 bases, leaving 10 bases between them. CDR3 amino acids: CASSLYQGTSYEQYF. Written as DNA, the CDR3 is TGTGCCAGCAGTTTATACCAGGGAACCTCCTACGAGCAGTACTTC.

The sample holds a few counts of this clone. The V gene is TRBV6-6, the J gene TRBJ1-1, with no clear D. V was cut by 0 bases and J by 2 bases, with 4 bases left in between. CDR1 and CDR2 (germline): MNHNY, SVGAGI (reference sequence). The CDR3 is made up of 13 amino acids. The CDR3: CASSYSSNTEAFF. CDR3 in DNA: TGTGCCAGCAGTTACTCCAGTAACACTGAAGCTTTCTTT.

The chain combines TRBV6-5 with TRBJ1-1, with TRBD1 matching over 8 bases. With 2 bases clipped from V and 5 bases from J, the junction kept 7 bases outside the gene matches. The CDR3 consists of 15 residues. CDR1 is MNHEY and CDR2 is SVGAGI in the germline V gene. CDR3: CASSYLGQAVTEAFF. The DNA of the CDR3 is TGTGCCAGCAGTTACCTGGGACAGGCGGTGACTGAAGCTTTCTTT.

The gene calls are TRBV7-2 and TRBJ1-5, with a weak D call TRBD1 (6 bases). Trimming removed 4 bases at V and 11 bases at J, with 15 bases between. There are 13 residues in the CDR3. Germline loops: CDR1 SGHTA, CDR2 FQGNSA. CDR3 loop: CASSSDRQLAQHF. For the CDR3, the DNA is TGTGCCAGCAGCTCAGACAGGCAGTTGGCCCAGCATTTT.

The chain joins TRBV25-1 to TRBJ2-7; possibly TRBD1 for D (6 bases). The V gene's germline CDR1 is MGHDK and CDR2 SYGVNS. The ends were cut back, 6 bases at V and 4 bases at J, with 19 bases in the middle. There are 15 residues in the CDR3. The CDR3 DNA is TGTGCCAGCAGCCCCCCAACAGGGTCTGGTTACGAGCAGTACTTC. This encodes CASSPPTGSGYEQYF.

This clone has just a few counts. This chain links TRBV2 with TRBJ1-5; TRBD1 matches at 8 bases. The CDR3 length is 13 residues. With V trimmed by 6 bases and J by 7 bases, 5 bases remained unmatched. Germline V lookup: CDR1 SNHLY, CDR2 FYNNEI. The CDR3: CASRPGQVQPQHF. The DNA for the CDR3 is TGTGCCAGCAGACCGGGACAGGTACAGCCCCAGCATTTT.

The chain links TRBV7-9 to TRBJ2-7; 10 nucleotides agree with TRBD2. The germline CDR1 and CDR2 sequences are SEHNR and FQNEAQ (reference sequence). V lost 4 bases to trimming and J lost 3 bases; unmatched junction nucleotides: 6. This CDR3 contains 15 residues. CDR3 sequence (DNA): TGTGCCAGCAGCTACCAACTAGCGGGAAACTACGAGCAGTACTTC. It yields the protein CASSYQLAGNYEQYF. The full variable domain, in which reference TRBV7-9 and TRBJ2-7 provide the parts outside the CDR3, is DTGVSQNPRHKITKRGQNVTFRCDPISEHNRLYWYRQTLGQGPEFLTYFQNEAQLEKSRLLSDRFSAERPKGSFSTLEIQRTEQGDSAMYLCASSYQLAGNYEQYFGPGTRLTVT.

This chain joins TRBV30 and TRBJ2-1; D gene uncertain. The germline V gene has CDR1 GTSNPN and CDR2 SVGIG (reference sequence). This CDR3 comprises 14 residues. V was cut by 3 bases and J by 10 bases, with 19 bases left in between. The CDR3 DNA reads as TGTGCCTGGAGGTCCGACAAGTTCTATGTGGAGCAGTTCTTC. Protein sequence: CAWRSDKFYVEQFF.

The V and J genes are TRBV4-1 and TRBJ2-7, with D tentatively TRBD1 (5 bases). The CDR3 has 15 amino acids. V was shortened by 0 bases and J by 3 bases, with 12 bases between the two germline ends. CDR1 MGHRA and CDR2 YSYEKL come from the germline V gene. The CDR3 sequence is CASSQDPGLIYEQYF. The CDR3 DNA sequence: TGCGCCAGCAGCCAAGATCCAGGGCTAATCTACGAGCAGTACTTC.